The 8 T cell receptor beta chains in this list originate from one sample, sequenced in a study of blood T cell repertoires in COVID-19 (dated by TCRdb to 2018 to 2020). To prepare the library, the immunoSEQ multiplex PCR assay was applied. Held by TCRdb, this immuneACCESS table contains in-frame sequences only and omits some clones. Under half of the omission traces to an unresolved V gene where checked; the cause of the rest is unknown. This sample has around 250,000 clones in its table, and around 90% of those were observed once. Of the sample, 0.95% to 1.5% is held by the ten largest clones. Sequenced sample: PBMCs or T cells enriched from blood (not recorded which). The source of these receptors is a human donor in a cohort exposed to, infected with or recovered from COVID-19 (not recorded which). The donor label of this sample is uncertain.

The chain joins TRBV6-1 to TRBJ1-6; D unclear. In germline, CDR1 is MNHNS, CDR2 SASEGT. The germline V and J ends were trimmed by 1 base and 3 bases, with 7 bases remaining between them. The CDR3 is 15 residues long. The CDR3 DNA reads as TGTGCCAGCAGTGAAGGTCCGCGCTATAATTCACCCCTCCACTTT. Translated: CASSEGPRYNSPLHF.

The CDR3 reads CASSLVGGQGYTF. In DNA form, the CDR3 reads TGTGCCAGCAGCTTGGTGGGGGGTCAGGGCTACACCTTC. The chain combines TRBV5-4 with TRBJ1-2; tentative D call: TRBD1 (5 bases). V lost 0 bases, J lost 8 bases, and 11 bases lay in between. Looked up from germline, CDR1 is SGHNT and CDR2 is YYREEE (reference sequence). The CDR3 is 13 amino acids. Drawing the rest from reference TRBV5-4 and TRBJ1-2, the complete variable domain is ETGVTQSPTHLIKTRGQQVTLRCSSQSGHNTVSWYQQALGQGPQFIFQYYREEENGRGNFPPRFSGLQFPNYSSELNVNALELDDSALYLCASSLVGGQGYTFGSGTRLTVV.

This chain connects TRBV9 to TRBJ2-1; 8 nucleotides line up with TRBD1. Germline V gene lookup returns CDR1 SGDLS and CDR2 YYNGEE. CDR3 length equals 16 residues. V lost 0 bases, J lost 6 bases, and 8 bases stayed unmatched. CDR3 region: CASSVDWDRLTNEQFF. The CDR3 DNA reads as TGTGCCAGCAGCGTAGACTGGGACAGGCTTACCAATGAGCAGTTCTTC.

The V gene is TRBV7-9, the J gene TRBJ2-6; 9 positions match TRBD1. Trimming removed 1 base from V and 1 base from J; junction bases left unmatched: 2. Germline V gene data show CDR1 as SEHNR and CDR2 as FQNEAQ (reference sequence). CDR3 length: 17 residues. The CDR3 nucleotides are TGTGCCAGCAGCTTAGTACAGGGGGCGTCTGGGGCCAACGTCCTGACTTTC. Its protein is CASSLVQGASGANVLTF. The full variable domain, rest sourced from reference TRBV7-9 and TRBJ2-6, is DTGVSQNPRHKITKRGQNVTFRCDPISEHNRLYWYRQTLGQGPEFLTYFQNEAQLEKSRLLSDRFSAERPKGSFSTLEIQRTEQGDSAMYLCASSLVQGASGANVLTFGAGSRLTVL.

This clone came up once. The rearrangement uses TRBV11-3 and TRBJ2-2; 15 bases are shared with TRBD2. The CDR3 runs to 19 residues. Trimming removed 2 bases from V and 5 bases from J; junction bases left unmatched: 9. The germline V gene has CDR1 SGHNT and CDR2 YENEEA. CDR3 sequence (DNA): TGTGCCAGCAGCTTATATCTGGGACTAGCGGGGGGTTCGACCGGGGAGCTGTTTTTT. Translating gives CASSLYLGLAGGSTGELFF.

The gene calls are TRBV9 and TRBJ1-2; no reliable D call. The CDR3 runs to 13 residues. Trimming pared 4 bases from V and 5 bases from J, leaving 12 bases between. Germline CDR1 SGDLS, CDR2 YYNGEE. The CDR3 loop reads CASSSDIAYGYTF. The DNA of the CDR3 is TGTGCCAGCAGCTCTGACATCGCTTATGGCTACACCTTC.

The chain carries TRBV7-9 and TRBJ1-5; D is unresolved. There are 14 residues in the CDR3. Germline V gene lookup returns CDR1 SEHNR and CDR2 FQNEAQ (reference sequence). V lost 6 bases and J 0 bases, leaving 9 bases between the germline ends. The CDR3 region has the DNA TGTGCCAGCAGTCGGGAAGATAGCAATCAGCCCCAGCATTTT. As protein: CASSREDSNQPQHF.

The CDR3: CASSSGQRNEKLFF. CDR3 coding DNA: TGTGCCAGCAGCTCCGGACAGCGTAATGAAAAACTGTTTTTT. This chain links TRBV7-9 with TRBJ1-4; tentative D call: TRBD1 (6 bases). The CDR3 is 14 residues long. The germline gives CDR1 SEHNR, CDR2 FQNEAQ (reference sequence). V lost 4 bases and J 4 bases, leaving 10 bases between the germline ends.